Below are 29 T cell receptor beta chains sequenced from a single sample in a study of blood T cell repertoires in COVID-19 (dated by TCRdb to 2020 to 2021). Preparation of the library involved the immunoSEQ multiplex PCR assay. The immuneACCESS repertoire file appears here via TCRdb, limited to in-frame rearrangements. These files lack a portion of the clones; in checked studies, under half of the deficit traces to unresolved V genes, and the cause of the others is not known. Here the sample has over 250,000 clones; approximately 85% occur a single time. More than 10% of the sample is in the top ten clones. Sequenced: peripheral blood. The receptors here all came from a human donor in a cohort sampled during active COVID-19.

This chain uses TRBV29-1 with TRBJ1-2; 8 bases map to TRBD1. Germline V gives CDR1 SQVTM, CDR2 ANQGSEA. The ends lost 4 bases at V and 4 bases at J; junction bases unmatched: 8. The length of the CDR3 is 14 residues. The CDR3 region has the DNA TGCAGCGTTGTATTAAACAGGGGGACCTATGGCTACACCTTC. Translating gives CSVVLNRGTYGYTF.

CDR3 region: CASSQGTGANTEAFF. For the CDR3, the DNA is TGTGCCAGCAGCCAAGGTACAGGGGCGAACACTGAAGCTTTCTTT. The chain couples TRBV4-2 to TRBJ1-1, with TRBD1 identical over 7 bases. The V segment lost 1 base and the J segment 1 base; nucleotides outside the gene matches: 3. Per germline, CDR1 LGHNA and CDR2 YNFKEQ. The CDR3 consists of 15 residues.

The CDR3 DNA follows: TGCGCCAGCAGCCAAGCCGGGCTAGCGGGAGAGACCCAGTACTTC. Amino acids: CASSQAGLAGETQYF. The chain carries TRBV4-1 and TRBJ2-5; 8 bases align to TRBD2. This CDR3 region has 15 residues. Trimming cost V 1 base and J 4 bases; bases outside gene matches: 5. Germline CDR1 and CDR2: MGHRA and YSYEKL.

This sequence joins TRBV23-1 and TRBJ1-2, with 7 bases that match TRBD1. TRBV23-1 is placed among ORFs of uncertain function. The CDR3 is 12 residues long. After removal of 11 bases from V and 3 bases from J, the junction contained 6 bases not matched to a gene. CDR3 sequence (DNA): TGCGCCCGAAGACAGGGTTACTATGGCTACACCTTC. This codes for CARRQGYYGYTF.

V is TRBV18 and J is TRBJ2-7; 11 nucleotides match TRBD2. The V and J ends lost 1 base and 6 bases, in that order; junction bases with no gene match: 5. The CDR3 runs 15 residues. Germline CDR1 KGHSH, CDR2 LQKENI. Here the CDR3 reads CASSPQLAGVLEQYF. The DNA of the CDR3 is TGTGCCAGCTCACCACAACTAGCGGGAGTCCTCGAGCAGTACTTC.

The chain is built from TRBV5-1 and TRBJ1-3; 7 nucleotides match TRBD1. Germline-derived CDR1 and CDR2 are SGHRS and YFSETQ. This CDR3 has 13 amino acids. Trimming at V came to 7 bases and at J to 3 bases, leaving 4 bases not matched to a gene. CDR3 DNA sequence: TGCGCCAGCCGTAGGACAGGTGGAAACACCATATATTTT. It translates to CASRRTGGNTIYF. Complete variable domain (other parts from reference TRBV5-1 and TRBJ1-3): KAGVTQTPRYLIKTRGQQVTLSCSPISGHRSVSWYQQTPGQGLQFLFEYFSETQRNKGNFPGRFSGRQFSNSRSEMNVSTLELGDSALYLCASRRTGGNTIYFGEGSWLTVV.

The table lists this clone with a count of one. V and J are TRBV24-1 and TRBJ2-5; TRBD2 matches at 14 bases. The CDR3 is 20 amino acids. The J segment lost 2 bases and the V segment lost 5 bases, leaving 15 bases of the junction unmatched. Germline V gives CDR1 KGHDR, CDR2 SFDVKD. As DNA, the CDR3 is TGTGCCACCAGTGCCTCCGTAGGGACTAGCGGGAGTATGGGACAAGAGACCCAGTACTTC. This codes for CATSASVGTSGSMGQETQYF.

The chain is built from TRBV5-1 and TRBJ1-2; unclear D gene. CDR1 and CDR2 (germline): SGHRS, YFSETQ. The CDR3 spans 14 residues. Trimming left V 1 base short and J 5 bases short, with 12 bases between. CDR3 DNA sequence: TGCGCCAGCAGCTTGAGCGTCAGTGAATATGGCTACACCTTC. Protein product: CASSLSVSEYGYTF.

J is TRBJ2-5 and V is TRBV19, with 9 nucleotides matching TRBD1. This CDR3 has 19 residues. The V segment lost 2 bases and the J segment 2 bases; nucleotides outside the gene matches: 15. Germline loops: CDR1 LNHDA, CDR2 SQIVND (reference sequence). This CDR3 is CASSIYPPTVTGGQETQYF. CDR3 bases: TGTGCCAGTAGTATATATCCTCCTACCGTGACAGGGGGTCAAGAGACCCAGTACTTC.

The CDR3 DNA sequence: TGTGCCAGTAAGGGGCCAGGGGGTAGTGAAAAACTGTTTTTT. It is translated as CASKGPGGSEKLFF. This rearrangement joins TRBV19 to TRBJ1-4; TRBD1 matches 7 bases. Unmatched junction bases numbered 9, after V lost 7 bases and J lost 7 bases. This CDR3 region has 14 residues. Germline-derived CDR1 and CDR2 are LNHDA and SQIVND (reference sequence).

V gene TRBV15 combines with J gene TRBJ1-5; D remains ambiguous. The V gene's germline CDR1 is LNHNV and CDR2 YYDKDF (reference sequence). The CDR3 covers 14 residues. Trimming removed 1 base at V and 1 base at J, with 5 bases between. DNA of the CDR3: TGTGCCACCAGCAGAGTCATCAGCAATCAGCCCCAGCATTTT. It codes for CATSRVISNQPQHF. The variable domain in full, completed from reference TRBV15 and TRBJ1-5, reads DAMVIQNPRYQVTQFGKPVTLSCSQTLNHNVMYWYQQKSSQAPKLLFHYYDKDFNNEADTPDNFQSRRPNTSFCFLDIRSPGLGDTAMYLCATSRVISNQPQHFGDGTRLSIL.

This clone was observed once. This chain links TRBV10-3 with TRBJ2-7; maybe TRBD1 (6 bases). The germline V gene has CDR1 ENHRY and CDR2 SYGVKD. With 2 bases removed from V and 3 bases from J, the gap between germline ends came to 8 bases. The CDR3 runs to 13 residues. CDR3 in amino acids: CAISEEGDYEQYF. The CDR3 region has the DNA TGTGCCATCAGTGAGGAGGGGGACTACGAGCAGTACTTC.

DNA for the CDR3: TGTGCCAGCAGCTTGGCAGCGGGAGGCCACAATGAGCAGTTCTTC. This sequence encodes CASSLAAGGHNEQFF. The genes are TRBV7-2 and TRBJ2-1; 9 bases align to TRBD2. Germline V gene lookup returns CDR1 SGHTA and CDR2 FQGNSA. The CDR3 loop spans 15 amino acids. V dropped 3 bases and J dropped 5; count of bases not matched to a gene: 5.

The chain carries TRBV3-1 (or the pseudogene TRBV3-2) and TRBJ2-1, with D unresolved. The ends were cut back, 6 bases at V and 8 bases at J, with 20 bases in the middle. The CDR3 covers 15 residues. Germline CDR1 LGHDT, CDR2 YNNKEL (reference sequence). The CDR3 DNA sequence: TGTGCCAGCAGTCCCTCGACACCGGTGGGCGATGAGCAGTTCTTC. Translation: CASSPSTPVGDEQFF.

This clone was observed a single time. V is TRBV9 and J is TRBJ2-1; 10 nucleotides match TRBD2. The germline CDR1 and CDR2 sequences are SGDLS and YYNGEE. Trimming cost V 0 bases and J 7 bases; bases outside gene matches: 13. The length of the CDR3 is 18 residues. The CDR3 coding sequence is TGTGCCAGCAGCGTAGGGTTTGAAAGCGGGAGGGCCGGAAATGAGCAGTTCTTC. Its protein is CASSVGFESGRAGNEQFF.

V usage is TRBV9 and J usage is TRBJ1-1; 9 bases are shared with TRBD1. Losses at the gene ends were 0 bases for V and 10 bases for J; bases not matched to a gene: 4. The germline gives CDR1 SGDLS, CDR2 YYNGEE. The CDR3 has 13 residues. The DNA of the CDR3 is TGTGCCAGCAGCGTAGGGGGACAGGGAACAGCTTTCTTT. Encoded protein: CASSVGGQGTAFF.

The chain employs TRBV6-1 and TRBJ2-1; 11 positions agree with TRBD2. The CDR3 covers 16 residues. CDR1 is MNHNS and CDR2 is SASEGT in the germline V gene. The V and J ends lost 1 base and 7 bases, in that order; junction bases with no gene match: 6. DNA for the CDR3: TGTGCCAGCAGTGAAGACCTAGCGGGAGGCTTAAATGAGCAGTTCTTC. Its protein is CASSEDLAGGLNEQFF.

Regarding this clone: The junction departs from germline at one end; a sequencing error may be responsible. V usage is TRBV18 and J usage is TRBJ2-7; the D gene is possibly TRBD1 (6 bases). The CDR3 extends over 13 amino acids. Looked up from germline, CDR1 is KGHSH and CDR2 is LQKENI. The DNA of the CDR3 is TGTGCCAGCTCACCCCCGGGGCCGGGACACCACGTCTTC. Its translation is CASSPPGPGHHVF. Combining the CDR3 with reference TRBV18 and TRBJ2-7 gives the whole variable domain NAGVMQNPRHLVRRRGQEARLRCSPMKGHSHVYWYRQLPEEGLKFMVYLQKENIIDESGMPKERFSAEFPKEGPSILRIQQVVRGDSAAYFCASSPPGPGHHVFGPGTRLTVT.

The J gene is TRBJ2-3, the V gene TRBV6-1; 7 positions agree with TRBD2. The germline CDR1 and CDR2 sequences are MNHNS and SASEGT. CDR3 size: 15 residues. V shed 0 bases, J shed 7 bases, and the junction held 7 bases outside the gene matches. CDR3 region: CASSEAVGRTNTQYF. The CDR3, as DNA: TGTGCCAGCAGTGAAGCTGTCGGGAGGACGAATACGCAGTATTTT.

The chain combines TRBV7-9 with TRBJ1-4; the D gene is possibly TRBD1 (6 bases). Germline-derived CDR1 and CDR2 are SEHNR and FQNEAQ (reference sequence). This CDR3 comprises 14 residues. V lost 5 bases and J 8 bases, leaving 15 bases between the germline ends. The CDR3 reads CASSQTGLVEKLFF. In DNA form, the CDR3 reads TGTGCCAGCAGCCAAACAGGGCTTGTGGAAAAACTGTTTTTT.

The rearrangement uses TRBV29-1 and TRBJ1-2, with 7 bases lining up with TRBD1. V lost 4 bases, J lost 3 bases, and 8 bases stayed unmatched. The germline CDR1 and CDR2 sequences are SQVTM and ANQGSEA. The CDR3 runs to 14 residues. The CDR3 loop is CSVGARDSYYGYTF. The CDR3 DNA reads TGCAGCGTTGGGGCTAGGGACAGCTACTATGGCTACACCTTC.

The chain uses TRBV21-1 and TRBJ1-5; the table's D call, TRBD1, has no DNA check behind it. TRBV21-1 is a pseudogene segment. There are 12 residues in the CDR3. CDR3 DNA sequence: TGTGCCAGCGGGGACAAATCCCAGCCCCAGCATTTT. This codes for CASGDKSQPQHF.

V usage is TRBV14 and J usage is TRBJ2-7; 8 nucleotides align to TRBD2. Germline CDR1 and CDR2: SGHDN and FVKESK. J gave up 3 bases and V 1 base, and 5 bases lay outside the gene matches. CDR3 length: 15 amino acids. CDR3 bases: TGTGCCAGCAGCCAAGCGTGGACTAGCAGCTACGAGCAGTACTTC. This codes for CASSQAWTSSYEQYF. Together with reference TRBV14 and TRBJ2-7, the CDR3 gives the full variable domain: EAGVTQFPSHSVIEKGQTVTLRCDPISGHDNLYWYRRVMGKEIKFLLHFVKESKQDESGMPNNRFLAERTGGTYSTLKVQPAELEDSGVYFCASSQAWTSSYEQYFGPGTRLTVT.

This chain connects TRBV7-9 to TRBJ2-2, with 8 bases identical to TRBD1. With V trimmed by 4 bases and J by 3 bases, 4 bases remained unmatched. The CDR3 contains 15 residues. Per the germline V gene, CDR1 is SEHNR and CDR2 is FQNEAQ (reference sequence). The CDR3 loop is CASSSDRGDTGELFF. Here the CDR3 DNA reads TGTGCCAGCAGCTCCGACAGGGGTGACACCGGGGAGCTGTTTTTT.

This clone was observed a few times. The J gene is TRBJ1-1, the V gene TRBV2; TRBD1 might be the D (6 bases). The V gene's germline CDR1 is SNHLY and CDR2 FYNNEI. CDR3 length: 18 residues. The ends were cut back, 6 bases at V and 9 bases at J, with 32 bases in the middle. CDR3: CASRETGKQDRIEYQAFF. Written as DNA, the CDR3 is TGTGCCAGCAGGGAAACAGGGAAACAAGATAGAATAGAGTACCAAGCTTTCTTT. Drawing the rest from reference TRBV2 and TRBJ1-1, the complete variable domain is EPEVTQTPSHQVTQMGQEVILRCVPISNHLYFYWYRQILGQKVEFLVSFYNNEISEKSEIFDDQFSVERPDGSNFTLKIRSTKLEDSAMYFCASRETGKQDRIEYQAFFGQGTRLTVV.

The chain has TRBV11-2 and TRBJ2-5; TRBD2 agrees at 12 bases. The CDR3 length is 15 residues. Germline lookup yields CDR1 SGHAT and CDR2 FQNNGV. V trimming: 6 bases; J trimming: 4 bases; junction bases outside the gene matches: 6. The CDR3 nucleotides are TGTGCCAGCAGTGGACTAGCGGGGACTGCAGAGACCCAGTACTTC. This codes for CASSGLAGTAETQYF.

This clone has a single count. The chain employs TRBV3-1 (or the pseudogene TRBV3-2) and TRBJ2-7; 13 nucleotides align to TRBD2. Germline V lookup: CDR1 LGHDT, CDR2 YNNKEL (reference sequence). Unmatched junction bases numbered 10, after V lost 0 bases and J lost 5 bases. The CDR3 runs 18 residues. The CDR3 is CASSQEGTSGTHGNEQYF. In nucleotides, the CDR3 is TGTGCCAGCAGCCAAGAAGGGACTAGCGGGACTCATGGAAACGAGCAGTACTTC.

This rearrangement joins TRBV14 to TRBJ1-1; D gene ambiguous. The CDR3 has 15 amino acids. V dropped 0 bases and J dropped 1 base, with 9 bases sitting between them. Per the germline V gene, CDR1 is SGHDN and CDR2 is FVKESK. CDR3: CASSQEIRGNTEAFF. The CDR3 coding sequence is TGTGCCAGCAGCCAAGAAATAAGAGGGAACACTGAAGCTTTCTTT. The full variable domain, with the rest looked up from reference TRBV14 and TRBJ1-1, is EAGVTQFPSHSVIEKGQTVTLRCDPISGHDNLYWYRRVMGKEIKFLLHFVKESKQDESGMPNNRFLAERTGGTYSTLKVQPAELEDSGVYFCASSQEIRGNTEAFFGQGTRLTVV.

The table lists this clone with a count of one. The chain employs TRBV10-3 and TRBJ2-3; TRBD1 aligns across 10 bases. CDR3 length equals 17 residues. V lost 8 bases, J lost 4 bases, and 15 bases stayed unmatched. CDR1 is ENHRY, CDR2 SYGVKD, per germline. The CDR3 is CAISGTDRDRGADTQYF. CDR3 nucleotide sequence: TGTGCCATCTCCGGGACCGACCGGGACAGGGGCGCAGATACGCAGTATTTT.